These T cell receptor beta chains were read from a single sample in a study of human versus mouse CDR3 diversity and MHC coevolution. The table came from immunoSEQ multiplex PCR; TCRdb's copy has only in-frame clones and leaves some out. The data contain tens of thousands of clones, 90% to 95% of them singletons. What was sequenced was naive CD4+ T cells from blood. The receptors originated from a person in their sixties in good health. CDR3s include the opening cysteine and the closing phenylalanine or tryptophan. The D gene is left open where the match is weak. Size is stated for part of the rows, as once, few or many counts, or as a class when the clone is expanded.

NA	TRBJ1-6	NA	TRBV9	CASSEGDNSPLHF	TGTGCCAGCAGCGAGGGGGATAATTCACCCCTCCACTTT
TRBD1	TRBJ2-1	NA	TRBV9	CASSVEPGGWYEQFF	TGTGCCAGCAGCGTAGAGCCAGGGGGCTGGTATGAGCAGTTCTTC
NA	TRBJ1-1	NA	TRBV11-3	CASSLDRNTEAFF	TGTGCCAGCAGCTTAGACCGGAACACTGAAGCTTTCTTT
TRBD1	TRBJ1-3	NA	TRBV19	CASTTTGGSGDTIYF	TGTGCCAGCACGACTACAGGGGGCTCAGGGGACACCATATATTTT
TRBD2	TRBJ2-1	NA	TRBV5-4	CASSTGLVGSYNEQFF	TGTGCCAGCAGCACGGGACTAGTAGGCTCCTACAATGAGCAGTTCTTC
TRBD2	TRBJ2-7	NA	TRBV5-8	CASSFDYGTSGSYEQYF	TGTGCCAGCAGCTTTGATTACGGGACTAGCGGGAGTTACGAGCAGTACTTC
NA	TRBJ1-2	NA	TRBV6-1	CASTQGGYGYTF	TGTGCCAGCACACAGGGAGGGTATGGCTACACCTTC
TRBD2	TRBJ2-1	NA	TRBV7-8	CASSSQGLAGGGIEQFF	TGTGCCAGCAGTTCACAAGGACTAGCGGGAGGTGGGATTGAGCAGTTCTTC
NA	TRBJ1-2	NA	TRBV6-1	CASSEYDTVERGYTF	TGTGCCAGCAGTGAATATGATACGGTCGAACGGGGCTACACCTTC
TRBD2	TRBJ2-5	NA	TRBV5-4	CASNPGGQETQYF	TGTGCCAGCAACCCGGGGGGACAAGAGACCCAGTACTTC
NA	TRBJ2-7	NA	TRBV30	CAWSVRGGARSYEQYF	TGTGCCTGGAGTGTACGAGGGGGGGCGCGGTCCTACGAGCAGTACTTC
NA	TRBJ1-4	NA	TRBV29-1	CSVHNSDIERRKLFF	TGCAGCGTGCATAACTCGGATATCGAGCGAAGAAAACTGTTTTTT
NA	TRBJ2-1	once	TRBV6-4	CASSDSGGASGNEQFF	TGTGCCAGCAGTGACTCGGGGGGGGCGTCGGGCAATGAGCAGTTCTTC
NA	TRBJ2-3	NA	TRBV11-2	CASSSPRDSHTDTQYF	TGTGCCAGCAGCTCGCCCCGGGACTCCCACACAGATACGCAGTATTTT
TRBD1	TRBJ2-2	NA	TRBV5-1	CASSSEGWTGAGELFF	TGCGCCAGCAGCTCAGAGGGGTGGACAGGCGCCGGGGAGCTGTTTTTT
TRBD1	TRBJ1-4	few	TRBV5-8	CASRIRQGGGEKLFF	TGTGCCAGCAGGATAAGACAGGGAGGAGGGGAAAAACTGTTTTTT
TRBD1	TRBJ1-4	NA	TRBV7-9	CASSSQGAGNEKLFF	TGTGCCAGCAGTTCCCAGGGGGCTGGTAATGAAAAACTGTTTTTT
TRBD1	TRBJ2-5	NA	TRBV19	CASSGSGTGSEGTQYF	TGTGCCAGTAGTGGAAGTGGGACAGGATCGGAAGGGACCCAGTACTTC
NA	TRBJ1-5	NA	TRBV6-5	CASSESQPQHF	TGTGCCAGCAGTGAAAGCCAGCCCCAGCATTTT
TRBD1	TRBJ1-6	NA	TRBV5-1	CASSAGQQYNSPLRF	TGCGCCAGCAGCGCGGGACAGCAATATAATTCACCCCTCCGCTTT
TRBD1	TRBJ2-7	NA	TRBV29-1	CSVAGTGAYEQYF	TGCAGCGTTGCCGGGACAGGAGCCTACGAGCAGTACTTC